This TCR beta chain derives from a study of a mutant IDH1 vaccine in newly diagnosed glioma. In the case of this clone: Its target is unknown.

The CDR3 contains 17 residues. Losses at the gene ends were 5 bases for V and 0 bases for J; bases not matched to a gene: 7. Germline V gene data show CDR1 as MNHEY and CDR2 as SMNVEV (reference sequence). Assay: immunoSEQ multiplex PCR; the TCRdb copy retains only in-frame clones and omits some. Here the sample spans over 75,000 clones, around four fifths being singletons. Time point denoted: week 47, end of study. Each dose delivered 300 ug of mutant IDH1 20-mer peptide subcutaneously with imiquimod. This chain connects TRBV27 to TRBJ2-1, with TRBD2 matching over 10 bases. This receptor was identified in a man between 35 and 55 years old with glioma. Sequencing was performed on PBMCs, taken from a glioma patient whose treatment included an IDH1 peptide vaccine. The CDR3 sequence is CASSRTSGMPSYNEQFF. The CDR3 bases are TGTGCCAGCAGTAGAACTAGCGGGATGCCCTCCTACAATGAGCAGTTCTTC.